These 25 T cell receptor beta chains came from one sample sequenced in a study of blood T cell repertoires in COVID-19. Sequencing was performed with immunoSEQ multiplex PCR; in TCRdb, only in-frame clones are kept and a portion is missing. The sample shows approximately 50,000 clones, approximately 89% of them seen only once. What was sequenced was peripheral blood. The receptors were sampled from a man aged 55 to 70 with acute or convalescent COVID-19.

The V call is TRBV20-1, the J call TRBJ2-7, with D possibly TRBD2 on 6 matching bases. Germline V gene sequence: CDR1 DFQATT, CDR2 SNEGSKA (reference sequence). Trimming stripped 3 bases from V and 0 bases from J, with 9 bases between. CDR3 length equals 13 residues. The CDR3 region has the DNA TGCAGTGCTAGTAAGACTAGCTCCTACGAGCAGTACTTC. This translates into CSASKTSSYEQYF.

DNA of the CDR3: TGTGCCAGCAGCTTAGATCGAGGCGCCCGGGGGGATGGCTACACCTTC. It codes for CASSLDRGARGDGYTF. J is TRBJ1-2 and V is TRBV7-9; maybe TRBD1 (5 bases). The CDR3 covers 16 residues. V gave up 1 base and J gave up 6 bases, with 18 bases separating them. Germline CDR1 SEHNR, CDR2 FQNEAQ (reference sequence).

V gene TRBV5-1 combines with J gene TRBJ1-1, with D tentatively TRBD1 (6 bases). V lost 1 base and J 0 bases, leaving 10 bases between the germline ends. The CDR3 totals 15 residues. Germline lookup yields CDR1 SGHRS and CDR2 YFSETQ. The CDR3: CASSLQGRVNTEAFF. The CDR3 coding sequence is TGCGCCAGCAGCTTGCAGGGGCGGGTGAACACTGAAGCTTTCTTT. Full variable domain (rest looked up from reference TRBV5-1 and TRBJ1-1): KAGVTQTPRYLIKTRGQQVTLSCSPISGHRSVSWYQQTPGQGLQFLFEYFSETQRNKGNFPGRFSGRQFSNSRSEMNVSTLELGDSALYLCASSLQGRVNTEAFFGQGTRLTVV.

The rearrangement uses TRBV28 and TRBJ1-5; the match to TRBD1 covers 7 bases. Germline-derived CDR1 and CDR2 are MDHEN and SYDVKM. The CDR3 covers 15 residues. The trim removed 4 bases at V and 2 bases at J, leaving 5 bases unmatched. The chain's CDR3 is CASSYPTGGNQPQHF. In DNA, the CDR3 is TGTGCCAGCAGTTATCCCACAGGGGGCAATCAGCCCCAGCATTTT.

The chain joins TRBV19 to TRBJ2-7; 8 nucleotides match TRBD1. Germline values: CDR1 LNHDA, CDR2 SQIVND (reference sequence). V dropped 0 bases and J dropped 1; count of bases not matched to a gene: 5. The CDR3 length is 16 residues. The CDR3 reads CASSIDRTGGSYEQYF. The DNA for the CDR3 is TGTGCCAGTAGTATAGATCGTACAGGGGGGTCCTACGAGCAGTACTTC.

The V call is TRBV5-1, the J call TRBJ1-4; TRBD1 aligns across 9 bases. This CDR3 has 15 amino acids. Per germline, CDR1 SGHRS and CDR2 YFSETQ. Germline trimming cut 4 bases from V and 6 bases from J; bases unmatched to any gene: 7. CDR3 sequence (DNA): TGCGCCAGCAGCGTCGGACAGGGGCCGTATGAAAAACTGTTTTTT. It translates to CASSVGQGPYEKLFF.

Note on this clone: Other DNA sequences within the sample encode an identical CDR3. This chain connects TRBV7-9 to TRBJ1-4; 9 bases line up with TRBD1. The germline V gene has CDR1 SEHNR and CDR2 FQNEAQ (reference sequence). The CDR3 is 15 residues long. V lost 5 bases to trimming and J lost 6 bases; unmatched junction nucleotides: 7. CDR3 sequence: CASSPRTGEHEKLFF. In DNA, the CDR3 is TGTGCCAGCAGCCCACGGACAGGGGAACATGAAAAACTGTTTTTT.

The chain is built from TRBV3-1 (or the pseudogene TRBV3-2) and TRBJ1-4; D gene uncertain. This CDR3 has 13 residues. Trimming stripped 4 bases from V and 11 bases from J, with 14 bases between. Per germline, CDR1 LGHDT and CDR2 YNNKEL (reference sequence). The CDR3, as DNA: TGTGCCAGCAGCCTCACGACCGGGGATAAACTGTTTTTT. Protein product: CASSLTTGDKLFF.

This clone was found a few times. The genes are TRBV2 and TRBJ2-2, with 7 bases identical to TRBD1. The CDR3 is 14 amino acids. V dropped 7 bases and J dropped 5; count of bases not matched to a gene: 7. In germline, CDR1 is SNHLY, CDR2 FYNNEI. Here the CDR3 reads CASTYRGGTGELFF. The DNA of the CDR3 is TGTGCCAGCACGTACAGGGGTGGGACCGGGGAGCTGTTTTTT.

This clone came up a few times. V usage is TRBV6-6 and J usage is TRBJ1-4, with 11 bases matching TRBD1. The CDR3 spans 15 residues. Germline V gene data show CDR1 as MNHNY and CDR2 as SVGAGI (reference sequence). After removal of 1 base from V and 8 bases from J, the junction contained 3 bases not matched to a gene. The CDR3 here is CASSYLGQGDEKLFF. The CDR3 bases are TGTGCCAGCAGTTACTTGGGACAGGGGGACGAAAAACTGTTTTTT.

There are a few counts of this clone. The genes are TRBV3-1 (or the pseudogene TRBV3-2) and TRBJ2-7; 15 nucleotides align to TRBD2. CDR3 length: 16 amino acids. V shed 4 bases and J 4 bases; nucleotides not matched to a gene: 5. From germline, CDR1 is LGHDT and CDR2 YNNKEL (reference sequence). The CDR3 loop is CASSRRTSGRVYEQYF. The CDR3, as DNA: TGTGCCAGCAGCCGACGGACTAGCGGGAGGGTTTACGAGCAGTACTTC.

The V call is TRBV28, the J call TRBJ2-7; 10 bases are a match to TRBD2. This CDR3 contains 14 residues. Per the germline V gene, CDR1 is MDHEN and CDR2 is SYDVKM. V dropped 7 bases and J dropped 2; count of bases not matched to a gene: 5. CDR3 protein: CASIAGGTPYEQYF. CDR3 DNA: TGTGCCAGCATAGCGGGAGGCACCCCCTACGAGCAGTACTTC.

The CDR3 protein is CASSQGIWRGLPTEAFF. The CDR3 DNA is TGTGCCAGCAGCCAAGGGATTTGGAGGGGGCTTCCCACTGAAGCTTTCTTT. This chain connects TRBV3-1 (or the pseudogene TRBV3-2) to TRBJ1-1; 7 nucleotides line up with TRBD1. This CDR3 has 17 residues. Per germline, CDR1 LGHDT and CDR2 YNNKEL (reference sequence). V was pared by 1 base and J by 4 bases, with 12 bases of the junction left unmatched.

The V and J genes are TRBV7-3 and TRBJ1-2; 9 bases match TRBD1. Germline-derived CDR1 and CDR2 are SGHTA and FQGTGA. The CDR3 loop spans 15 amino acids. The V segment lost 5 bases and the J segment 3 bases; nucleotides outside the gene matches: 7. Here the CDR3 DNA reads TGTGCCAGCAGCCCGGACAGGGGAGGGGACTATGGCTACACCTTC. Translation gives CASSPDRGGDYGYTF.

The table lists this clone with a few counts. The chain combines TRBV6-5 with TRBJ2-7; 11 bases agree with TRBD1. The CDR3 sequence is 15 residues long. Germline CDR1 and CDR2: MNHEY and SVGAGI. With 2 bases clipped from V and 7 bases from J, the junction kept 7 bases outside the gene matches. The CDR3 DNA sequence: TGTGCCAGCAGTTACCAAGGACAGGGGGCGATTGAGCAGTACTTC. Its protein product is CASSYQGQGAIEQYF.

The V call is TRBV12-3 or TRBV12-4, the J call TRBJ2-7; 7 nucleotides align to TRBD1. V was pared by 6 bases and J by 3 bases, with 5 bases of the junction left unmatched. This CDR3 comprises 13 residues. Here the CDR3 DNA reads TGTGCCAGCAGACATCGACAGGGCTACGAGCAGTACTTC. It translates to CASRHRQGYEQYF.

J is TRBJ2-7 and V is TRBV7-9; tentative D call: TRBD1 (6 bases). The CDR3 covers 16 residues. From germline, CDR1 is SEHNR and CDR2 FQNEAQ (reference sequence). V was cut by 4 bases and J by 1 base, with 17 bases left in between. CDR3: CASSSSKGHRSYEQYF. The DNA for the CDR3 is TGTGCCAGCAGCTCGTCCAAGGGACACCGGTCCTACGAGCAGTACTTC.

The gene calls are TRBV3-1 (or the pseudogene TRBV3-2) and TRBJ2-7; 9 nucleotides agree with TRBD2. Germline values: CDR1 LGHDT, CDR2 YNNKEL (reference sequence). V dropped 4 bases and J dropped 2; count of bases not matched to a gene: 3. The CDR3 is 14 residues long. The CDR3: CASSLSGGPYEQYF. CDR3 nucleotide sequence: TGTGCCAGCAGCCTTAGCGGGGGACCCTACGAGCAGTACTTC.

The chain links TRBV3-1 (or the pseudogene TRBV3-2) to TRBJ1-5; TRBD1 is a possible D gene (6 bases). Trimming removed 3 bases from V and 0 bases from J, with 9 bases in between. Germline loops: CDR1 LGHDT, CDR2 YNNKEL (reference sequence). The CDR3 length is 15 residues. CDR3 region: CASSQKTGSNQPQHF. The CDR3 DNA reads as TGTGCCAGCAGCCAGAAGACAGGTAGCAATCAGCCCCAGCATTTT.

Remarks on this clone: At one end the junction does not follow the germline gene, possibly because of a read error. CDR3 loop: CASSLGQLYNSPLHF. Written as DNA, the CDR3 is TGTGCCAGCAGTTTGGGACAGCTCTATAATTCACCCCTCCACTTT. V and J are TRBV5-4 and TRBJ1-6, with 7 bases matching TRBD1. The CDR3 covers 15 residues. CDR1 is SGHNT, CDR2 YYREEE, per germline (reference sequence).

The chain employs TRBV5-4 and TRBJ2-3; no clear D. The ends were cut back, 2 bases at V and 0 bases at J, with 10 bases in the middle. The CDR3 covers 15 residues. Germline CDR1 and CDR2: SGHNT and YYREEE (reference sequence). The CDR3 nucleotides are TGTGCCAGCAGCTTTGATGGCGGAAGCACAGATACGCAGTATTTT. This codes for CASSFDGGSTDTQYF.

The chain combines TRBV6-1 with TRBJ2-2; D is perhaps TRBD1 (5 bases). V lost 3 bases to trimming and J lost 3 bases, with 5 bases between them. The CDR3 spans 13 residues. Germline V lookup: CDR1 MNHNS, CDR2 SASEGT. The CDR3 protein is CASSETDTGELFF. CDR3 DNA: TGTGCCAGCAGTGAGACAGACACCGGGGAGCTGTTTTTT.

The rearrangement links TRBV9 to TRBJ2-1; 9 positions match TRBD2. CDR3 size: 13 residues. V trimming: 4 bases; J trimming: 4 bases; junction bases outside the gene matches: 0. The V gene's germline CDR1 is SGDLS and CDR2 YYNGEE. The CDR3 DNA sequence: TGTGCCAGCAGCCTAGCGGGGTACAATGAGCAGTTCTTC. Residues: CASSLAGYNEQFF.

This chain uses TRBV7-7 with TRBJ2-1; 7 nucleotides align to TRBD1. The germline V gene encodes CDR1 SSHAT and CDR2 FNYEAQ (reference sequence). CDR3 size: 13 residues. Germline trimming cut 5 bases from V and 5 bases from J; bases unmatched to any gene: 3. The CDR3 is CASSLGQNNEQFF. CDR3 in DNA: TGTGCCAGCAGCCTGGGACAGAACAATGAGCAGTTCTTC.

This clone was counted a few times. The chain joins TRBV5-1 to TRBJ1-2; a weak D match, TRBD1 (5 bases). The V end lost 5 bases, the J end lost 2 bases, and 13 bases lay between the germline ends. Per germline, CDR1 SGHRS and CDR2 YFSETQ. CDR3 length: 14 residues. CDR3 residues: CASRPGGPNYGYTF. CDR3 DNA: TGCGCCAGCAGACCGGGGGGTCCCAACTATGGCTACACCTTC. Looking up the rest from reference TRBV5-1 and TRBJ1-2 gives the full variable domain: KAGVTQTPRYLIKTRGQQVTLSCSPISGHRSVSWYQQTPGQGLQFLFEYFSETQRNKGNFPGRFSGRQFSNSRSEMNVSTLELGDSALYLCASRPGGPNYGYTFGSGTRLTVV.